This T cell receptor beta chain was recorded in a study of metastatic and nonmetastatic thyroid tumors (dated by TCRdb to between 2020 and 2021). In terms of the full investigation: Repertoires from peripheral blood and from tumor or nodule tissue samples of malignant and benign thyroid patients were compared. General conclusions and limits of the study: In both blood and tumor samples, malignant tumors were reported to have significantly higher TCR beta diversity than benign nodules.

The germline V gene sets CDR1 to MGHDK and CDR2 to SYGVNS. Its CDR3 holds 13 amino acids, cysteine through phenylalanine. The read is trimmed to its CDR3 DNA, 39 bases read in frame from base 1. Preparation of the library involved PCR. The sequencer listed for this sample is Illumina HiSeq 4000. The TCR beta-chain CDR3 region of each patient was profiled by high-throughput sequencing. On the study's bioinformatics: The researchers built a classifier to tell apart papillary thyroid cancer patients with distant metastasis, based on CDR3 differences among clinicopathological groups. The Shannon index was used to assess repertoire diversity, and the Morisita-Horn index was used to assess tumor-blood repertoire similarity. The public sequencing data were trimmed at Q25 with fastp and processed into clonotypes with MiXCR by TCRdb, which kept only in-frame beta chains. The V and J calls shown here were made by TCRdb, not taken from the authors' results. The sample has about 16,000 clones on record, 10% to 15% of them singletons. The top ten constitute roughly 30% of the sample.

This clone appeared a few times. Its antigen is still unknown. This may arise from a read error, as a much more abundant clone is one base away. No patient had received any treatment before thyroid surgery. Using T-cell receptor beta sequencing, the study looked back at clinical samples from patients collected from about 2011 to 2018. This clonotype originated in a female donor with papillary thyroid cancer or a benign thyroid nodule (not recorded which). Some clones in this sample may be carry-over from other donors' samples. Sequenced: blood. The rearranged chain carries TRBV25-1 and TRBJ2-2; tentative D gene TRBD1, with 5 bases matching. The DNA sequence is TGTGCCAGCAGTTCCCAGACAGCTGGGGTGCTGTTTTTT. This gives the protein CASSSQTAGVLFF.